Below, 20 T cell receptor beta chains from the same sample are listed, as sequenced in a study of tumour-infiltrating T cells in Burkitt lymphoma. Using immunoSEQ multiplex PCR, the repertoire was profiled, and TCRdb retains in-frame clones only, with some absent. The repertoire includes tens of thousands of clones, around 30% of them detected once, and approximately 2.6% sits in the top ten. What was sequenced was tumor tissue. Receptors originate from a human donor with Burkitt lymphoma.

The chain links TRBV7-8 to TRBJ2-7; 7 positions agree with TRBD1. This CDR3 region has 14 residues. J gave up 2 bases and V 5 bases, and 6 bases lay outside the gene matches. CDR1 is SGHVS and CDR2 is FQNEAQ in the germline V gene. The CDR3 loop reads CASSGRDRAYEQYF. The CDR3 DNA follows: TGTGCCAGCAGCGGACGGGACAGAGCCTACGAGCAGTACTTC.

This clone was detected only a few times. V and J are TRBV2 and TRBJ1-5, with D possibly being TRBD1 (5 bases). The germline CDR1 and CDR2 sequences are SNHLY and FYNNEI. V was cut by 6 bases and J by 0 bases, with 12 bases left in between. The CDR3 length is 15 residues. The CDR3 DNA follows: TGTGCCAGCAGCCCTGGGGCAGTTAGCAATCAGCCCCAGCATTTT. Residues: CASSPGAVSNQPQHF.

J is TRBJ2-1 and V is TRBV6-7; D unclear. TRBV6-7 is given ORF status, its function remaining uncertain. This CDR3 has 9 amino acids. Trimming pared 8 bases from V and 9 bases from J, leaving 5 bases between. CDR3 DNA: TGTGCCAGCGAGTGTGAGCAGTTCTTC. It yields the protein CASECEQFF.

This clone came up a few times. The chain employs TRBV5-1 and TRBJ2-1; D remains unclear. V dropped 2 bases and J dropped 0 bases, with 6 bases sitting between them. Looked up from germline, CDR1 is SGHRS and CDR2 is YFSETQ. This CDR3 region has 14 residues. The CDR3 loop reads CASSFGNSYNEQFF. The CDR3 region has the DNA TGCGCCAGCAGCTTCGGTAACTCCTACAATGAGCAGTTCTTC.

V gene TRBV5-6 combines with J gene TRBJ2-5, with D perhaps TRBD1 or TRBD2 (6 bases each). The germline V gene has CDR1 SGHDT and CDR2 YYEEEE. The CDR3 sequence is 17 residues long. The germline V and J ends were trimmed by 4 bases and 5 bases, with 24 bases remaining between them. The CDR3 spells CASSRLIEGGTGETQYF. Written as DNA, the CDR3 is TGTGCCAGCAGCCGACTGATCGAGGGGGGCACGGGCGAGACCCAGTACTTC.

The chain has TRBV18 and TRBJ2-3; the D is unclear. With 10 bases removed from V and 0 bases from J, the gap between germline ends came to 11 bases. Germline loops: CDR1 KGHSH, CDR2 LQKENI. The CDR3 has 13 residues. CDR3 amino acids: CATSASSTDTQYF. CDR3 nucleotides: TGTGCCACCTCGGCTTCTAGCACAGATACGCAGTATTTT.

This clone was counted a few times. The V call is TRBV4-2, the J call TRBJ2-2, with unresolved D. The CDR3 contains 14 residues. Germline values: CDR1 LGHNA, CDR2 YNFKEQ. V shed 5 bases and J shed 4 bases, with 11 bases lying between them. The CDR3 nucleotides are TGTGCCAGCAGCGACGGCGTGGTCACCGGGGAGCTGTTTTTT. Protein product: CASSDGVVTGELFF.

The chain couples TRBV14 to TRBJ1-2; tentative D call: TRBD1 (6 bases). The CDR3 runs to 13 residues. The germline V gene has CDR1 SGHDN and CDR2 FVKESK. V was shortened by 2 bases and J by 3 bases, with 7 bases between the two germline ends. The CDR3 sequence is CASSQQGYYGYTF. The CDR3 region has the DNA TGTGCCAGCAGCCAACAGGGGTACTATGGCTACACCTTC.

The V call is TRBV30, the J call TRBJ2-3, with D perhaps matching TRBD2 (6 bases). CDR1 is GTSNPN, CDR2 SVGIG, per germline (reference sequence). V lost 3 bases to trimming and J lost 1 base, with 14 bases between them. This CDR3 is built from 15 residues. CDR3 amino acids: CAWRVHGEGTDTQYF. The DNA of the CDR3 is TGTGCCTGGAGAGTACATGGGGAGGGCACAGATACGCAGTATTTT.

The V gene is TRBV7-2, the J gene TRBJ2-3; 8 bases align to TRBD2. Germline trimming cut 1 base from V and 5 bases from J; bases unmatched to any gene: 5. Germline V gene data show CDR1 as SGHTA and CDR2 as FQGNSA. This CDR3 has 15 amino acids. This CDR3 is CASSLGAGGVDTQYF. In DNA form, the CDR3 reads TGTGCCAGCAGCTTAGGGGCGGGGGGTGTAGATACGCAGTATTTT.

The chain couples TRBV19 to TRBJ1-2, with D unresolved. V lost 6 bases and J 8 bases, leaving 7 bases between the germline ends. CDR3 length: 10 residues. Germline assignment: CDR1 LNHDA and CDR2 SQIVND (reference sequence). CDR3 sequence: CASRGEGYTF. The CDR3 DNA reads as TGTGCCAGTAGAGGAGAAGGCTACACCTTC.

CDR3 sequence: CASKFGGGQETQYF. The CDR3 nucleotides read TGTGCCAGCAAGTTCGGGGGGGGGCAAGAGACCCAGTACTTC. The V gene is TRBV6-6, the J gene TRBJ2-5, with 8 nucleotides matching TRBD2. Germline V gives CDR1 MNHNY, CDR2 SVGAGI (reference sequence). After removal of 7 bases from V and 2 bases from J, the junction contained 6 bases not matched to a gene. The CDR3 sequence is 14 residues long.

This clone was detected a few times. The CDR3 nucleotides are TGTGCCAGCAGCTTGGTGCAGTTCTCTGGGGCCAACGTCCTGACTTTC. Translation gives CASSLVQFSGANVLTF. V is TRBV5-4 and J is TRBJ2-6; the D is unclear. Deletions cut 0 bases from V and 0 bases from J, with 7 bases between. Germline values: CDR1 SGHNT, CDR2 YYREEE (reference sequence). This CDR3 has 16 residues.

This clone was picked up a small number of times. The chain carries TRBV5-1 and TRBJ2-7, with unresolved D. The CDR3 spans 15 residues. Germline V gene lookup returns CDR1 SGHRS and CDR2 YFSETQ. The V end lost 4 bases, the J end lost 0 bases, and 14 bases lay between the germline ends. CDR3 sequence: CASSRRETASYEQYF. As DNA, the CDR3 is TGCGCCAGCAGCCGGCGAGAGACTGCCTCCTACGAGCAGTACTTC.

The J gene is TRBJ1-2, the V gene TRBV4-1, with D uncertain. The germline V gene has CDR1 MGHRA and CDR2 YSYEKL. The V end was cut by 0 bases, the J end by 7 bases, with 21 bases between. This CDR3 is 17 amino acids long. The CDR3 loop is CASSQELGMTIVGGYTF. CDR3 nucleotide sequence: TGCGCCAGCAGCCAAGAGTTAGGGATGACGATTGTGGGTGGCTACACCTTC.

DNA for the CDR3: TGCGCCAGCAACCGGGACACAATGAACACTGAAGCTTTCTTT. Its translation is CASNRDTMNTEAFF. The chain couples TRBV5-1 to TRBJ1-1; tentative D call: TRBD1 (6 bases). V was trimmed by 6 bases and J by 0 bases, leaving 12 bases between them. The germline CDR1 and CDR2 sequences are SGHRS and YFSETQ. The CDR3 consists of 14 residues.

This chain connects TRBV4-1 to TRBJ1-4; tentative D call: TRBD1 (5 bases). V lost 3 bases, J lost 1 base, and 18 bases lay in between. Germline CDR1 reads MGHRA; CDR2 reads YSYEKL. This CDR3 has 18 amino acids. CDR3 DNA: TGCGCCAGCAGCCAGATCAGGGCCCCCCGTGGAACTAATGAAAAACTGTTTTTT. It encodes CASSQIRAPRGTNEKLFF.

This clone turned up a few times. The rearrangement links TRBV5-1 to TRBJ1-6, with D uncertain. The CDR3 is 12 residues long. V lost 7 bases and J lost 6, with 8 bases in between. Germline CDR1 reads SGHRS; CDR2 reads YFSETQ. CDR3 amino acids: CASSDSNSPLHF. CDR3 nucleotides: TGCGCCAGCTCCGATAGTAATTCACCCCTCCACTTT.

This clone has a handful of counts. The chain combines TRBV10-2 with TRBJ1-2; maybe TRBD1 (6 bases). V was clipped by 5 bases and J by 2 bases, with 12 bases between them. CDR1 and CDR2 (germline): WSHSY, SAAADI. CDR3 length: 14 amino acids. The CDR3 DNA follows: TGCGCCAGCAGTCCCAGACAGGCAAACTATGGCTACACCTTC. Protein sequence: CASSPRQANYGYTF.

The rearrangement uses TRBV7-9 and TRBJ1-1; 7 bases map to TRBD1. V was clipped by 5 bases and J by 4 bases; unmatched bases: 7. The CDR3 contains 14 residues. Germline loops: CDR1 SEHNR, CDR2 FQNEAQ (reference sequence). CDR3 in amino acids: CASSNRDRPTEAFF. The CDR3 nucleotides read TGTGCCAGCAGCAACCGGGACAGACCCACTGAAGCTTTCTTT.